Each of the 14 T cell receptor beta chains below was sequenced from the same sample in a study of blood T cell repertoires in COVID-19. Some clones are missing from TCRdb's copy, which holds only in-frame ones; the method was immunoSEQ multiplex PCR. The table shows 100,000 to 150,000 clones, with almost 70% occurring only once. The sample taken for sequencing was peripheral blood. These receptors were obtained from a woman in her 70s with acute or convalescent COVID-19.

The V gene is TRBV6-5, the J gene TRBJ1-5; 8 nucleotides align to TRBD1. The CDR3 runs to 15 residues. Germline V gives CDR1 MNHEY, CDR2 SVGAGI. The trim removed 6 bases at V and 0 bases at J, leaving 4 bases unmatched. The CDR3, as DNA: TGTGCCAGCAGACGCGGACAGGGTAGCAATCAGCCCCAGCATTTT. It codes for CASRRGQGSNQPQHF.

This chain links TRBV7-6 with TRBJ2-3, with 9 bases aligning to TRBD2. J gave up 0 bases and V 0 bases, and 7 bases lay outside the gene matches. In germline, CDR1 is SGHVS, CDR2 FNYEAQ. The CDR3 loop spans 18 amino acids. CDR3 sequence reads: CASSLATPLAGSTDTQYF. The CDR3 region has the DNA TGTGCCAGCAGCTTAGCAACTCCTCTAGCGGGAAGCACAGATACGCAGTATTTT.

The rearrangement uses TRBV5-1 and TRBJ1-2, with TRBD1 as a possible D gene (5 bases). CDR3 length: 12 amino acids. Trimming cost V 4 bases and J 6 bases, with 10 bases left between them. The V gene's germline CDR1 is SGHRS and CDR2 YFSETQ. The CDR3 bases are TGCGCCAGCAGCCCCGCGGGGCATGGCTACACCTTC. Translating gives CASSPAGHGYTF.

This chain joins TRBV10-3 and TRBJ2-1; the match to TRBD1 covers 10 bases. The V gene's germline CDR1 is ENHRY and CDR2 SYGVKD. With 4 bases clipped from V and 0 bases from J, the junction kept 3 bases outside the gene matches. The CDR3 is 16 amino acids. The CDR3: CAISGQGAGSYNEQFF. The CDR3 coding sequence is TGTGCCATCAGTGGACAGGGGGCGGGCTCCTACAATGAGCAGTTCTTC.

This CDR3 is CASSTLGGSGELFF. The CDR3 DNA is TGTGCCAGTAGTACCCTTGGGGGCTCCGGGGAGCTGTTTTTT. This chain links TRBV19 with TRBJ2-2; tentatively, D is TRBD1 (6 bases). This CDR3 contains 14 residues. Trimming cost V 4 bases and J 6 bases, with 12 bases left between them. Germline assignment: CDR1 LNHDA and CDR2 SQIVND (reference sequence). Full variable domain (missing parts from reference TRBV19 and TRBJ2-2): DGGITQSPKYLFRKEGQNVTLSCEQNLNHDAMYWYRQDPGQGLRLIYYSQIVNDFQKGDIAEGYSVSREKKESFPLTVTSAQKNPTAFYLCASSTLGGSGELFFGEGSRLTVL.

J is TRBJ2-7 and V is TRBV7-9, with TRBD2 identical over 13 bases. V shed 5 bases, J shed 2 bases, and the junction held 3 bases outside the gene matches. The CDR3 sequence is 15 residues long. The germline V gene has CDR1 SEHNR and CDR2 FQNEAQ (reference sequence). Written as DNA, the CDR3 is TGTGCCAGCAGCCCGGGGACTAGCGGGACCTACGAGCAGTACTTC. Amino acids: CASSPGTSGTYEQYF.

The chain employs TRBV15 and TRBJ1-6, with no clear D. Germline V gives CDR1 LNHNV, CDR2 YYDKDF (reference sequence). The CDR3 has 13 amino acids. Trimming cost V 0 bases and J 7 bases, with 4 bases left between them. This CDR3 is CATSRDPNSPLHF. CDR3 DNA sequence: TGTGCCACCAGCAGAGATCCAAATTCACCCCTCCACTTT.

The table lists this clone with a count of one. This chain uses TRBV7-2 with TRBJ1-1; D unresolved. Trimming shortened V by 2 bases and J by 3 bases, and 13 bases separated the two germline ends. This CDR3 has 15 residues. Germline assignment: CDR1 SGHTA and CDR2 FQGNSA. CDR3 bases: TGTGCCAGCAGCTTAAGTGGTTCCGGGGACACTGAAGCTTTCTTT. Its protein is CASSLSGSGDTEAFF.

The V call is TRBV18, the J call TRBJ2-7; 8 bases are shared with TRBD1. Trimming at V came to 5 bases and at J to 3 bases, leaving 3 bases not matched to a gene. Germline V CDR1 and CDR2: KGHSH, LQKENI. This CDR3 spans 13 amino acids. This chain's CDR3 is CASSAGGSYEQYF. CDR3 nucleotide sequence: TGTGCCAGCTCAGCAGGGGGCAGCTACGAGCAGTACTTC.

The chain carries TRBV5-1 and TRBJ2-7; D may be TRBD2 (5 bases). Germline values: CDR1 SGHRS, CDR2 YFSETQ. Trimming stripped 1 base from V and 1 base from J, with 6 bases between. CDR3 length: 13 amino acids. CDR3 in DNA: TGCGCCAGCAGCTTGACTAGTTCCTACGAGCAGTACTTC. This translates into CASSLTSSYEQYF.

The chain combines TRBV6-5 with TRBJ2-7; TRBD2 matches 10 bases. Germline CDR1 reads MNHEY; CDR2 reads SVGAGI. The CDR3 totals 14 residues. The ends lost 6 bases at V and 1 base at J; junction bases unmatched: 3. The CDR3 region has the DNA TGTGCCAGCAGCTCTAGCGGGAGATCCTACGAGCAGTACTTC. Translated: CASSSSGRSYEQYF.

This clone was observed once. V gene TRBV10-3 combines with J gene TRBJ2-7; tentatively, D is TRBD1 (6 bases). This CDR3 is built from 15 residues. Germline V gene lookup returns CDR1 ENHRY and CDR2 SYGVKD. Deletions cut 3 bases from V and 2 bases from J, with 14 bases between. In DNA form, the CDR3 reads TGTGCCATCAGTGAATCAAGGGGGAAGACCTACGAGCAGTACTTC. Amino acids: CAISESRGKTYEQYF.

The J gene is TRBJ2-5, the V gene TRBV28; 7 bases fit TRBD2. The CDR3 totals 12 residues. Germline V lookup: CDR1 MDHEN, CDR2 SYDVKM. Trimming at V came to 5 bases and at J to 4 bases, leaving 1 base not matched to a gene. The CDR3 loop is CASSTSAETQYF. The CDR3 coding sequence is TGTGCCAGCAGTACTAGCGCAGAGACCCAGTACTTC.

This clone was seen only a few times. The rearrangement joins TRBV19 to TRBJ1-5; D perhaps matches TRBD1 (6 bases). Germline V gene lookup returns CDR1 LNHDA and CDR2 SQIVND (reference sequence). CDR3 length: 15 residues. Trimming took 4 bases from V and 1 from J, leaving 11 bases between them. Written as DNA, the CDR3 is TGTGCCAGTAGTAGGTCAGGACAGAGCAATCAGCCCCAGCATTTT. The encoded protein is CASSRSGQSNQPQHF.